What follows are 25 T cell receptor beta chains derived from one specimen sequenced in a study of cytomegalovirus exposure and HLA in healthy donors. The PCR was carried out with 60 Vbeta primers and 13 Jbeta primers. Repertoires were generated with immunoSEQ multiplex PCR, while TCRdb's copy carries only in-frame clones and drops some. The data contain over 150,000 clones, approximately 80% of them seen just once; the ten biggest clones take up about 2.2%. Sequencing input: PBMCs. The receptors come from a woman in her 30s in good health and CMV-seronegative.

This clone was seen a few times. This chain connects TRBV27 to TRBJ2-2, with 9 bases matching TRBD1. With V trimmed by 6 bases and J by 5 bases, 13 bases remained unmatched. Germline V CDR1 and CDR2: MNHEY, SMNVEV (reference sequence). The CDR3 spans 17 residues. In DNA form, the CDR3 reads TGTGCCAGCAGGCTCCACGGACAGGGGTCCATAACCGGGGAGCTGTTTTTT. It is translated as CASRLHGQGSITGELFF.

The chain combines TRBV9 with TRBJ2-7; tentatively, D is TRBD1 (6 bases). The CDR3 totals 14 residues. Trimming stripped 4 bases from V and 4 bases from J, with 15 bases between. The V gene's germline CDR1 is SGDLS and CDR2 YYNGEE. In nucleotides, the CDR3 is TGTGCCAGCAGCCCCCGGACAGCTACGTACGAGCAGTACTTC. This codes for CASSPRTATYEQYF.

V usage is TRBV9 and J usage is TRBJ2-1; TRBD2 matches at 7 bases. This CDR3 has 17 residues. Germline V lookup: CDR1 SGDLS, CDR2 YYNGEE. V trimming: 0 bases; J trimming: 1 base; junction bases outside the gene matches: 7. CDR3 sequence: CASSVAVGGISYNEQFF. The CDR3 DNA reads TGTGCCAGCAGCGTAGCGGTCGGGGGGATTTCCTACAATGAGCAGTTCTTC.

The chain joins TRBV15 to TRBJ2-5, with 8 bases aligning to TRBD2. Germline V gene lookup returns CDR1 LNHNV and CDR2 YYDKDF (reference sequence). The CDR3 contains 16 residues. Trimming removed 5 bases from V and 2 bases from J; junction bases left unmatched: 10. CDR3 protein: CATSSGGRNPQETQYF. The CDR3, as DNA: TGTGCCACCAGCTCGGGGGGGCGCAACCCTCAAGAGACCCAGTACTTC. Full variable domain (rest looked up from reference TRBV15 and TRBJ2-5): DAMVIQNPRYQVTQFGKPVTLSCSQTLNHNVMYWYQQKSSQAPKLLFHYYDKDFNNEADTPDNFQSRRPNTSFCFLDIRSPGLGDTAMYLCATSSGGRNPQETQYFGPGTRLLVL.

V gene TRBV10-1 combines with J gene TRBJ1-1, with 8 nucleotides matching TRBD1. Germline-derived CDR1 and CDR2 are WNHNN and SYGVQD (reference sequence). The CDR3 sequence is 16 residues long. J gave up 4 bases and V 3 bases, and 10 bases lay outside the gene matches. The CDR3 is CASSDTGTGFPTEAFF. DNA for the CDR3: TGCGCCAGCAGTGATACCGGGACAGGTTTTCCCACTGAAGCTTTCTTT.

The V gene is TRBV7-2, the J gene TRBJ2-3, with no clear D. The ends were cut back, 1 base at V and 1 base at J, with 6 bases in the middle. This CDR3 contains 14 residues. Germline assignment: CDR1 SGHTA and CDR2 FQGNSA. The CDR3 here is CASSLVTGTDTQYF. In DNA, the CDR3 is TGTGCCAGCAGCTTAGTTACTGGCACAGATACGCAGTATTTT.

The V gene is TRBV5-1, the J gene TRBJ1-1; 8 bases fit TRBD1. J gave up 4 bases and V 0 bases, and 8 bases lay outside the gene matches. In germline, CDR1 is SGHRS, CDR2 YFSETQ. This CDR3 is built from 16 residues. CDR3: CASSLGAGQAITEAFF. DNA for the CDR3: TGCGCCAGCAGCTTGGGCGCGGGACAGGCGATCACTGAAGCTTTCTTT.

This rearrangement joins TRBV7-9 to TRBJ2-3, with TRBD2 matching over 12 bases. The CDR3 runs to 16 residues. CDR1 and CDR2 from the germline V gene are SEHNR and FQNEAQ (reference sequence). Unmatched junction bases numbered 5, after V lost 5 bases and J lost 2 bases. This CDR3 is CASSPGTSGFTDTQYF. CDR3 in DNA: TGTGCCAGCAGCCCGGGGACTAGCGGGTTCACAGATACGCAGTATTTT.

The chain combines TRBV27 with TRBJ1-3; 7 nucleotides align to TRBD1. The CDR3 has 16 amino acids. CDR1 and CDR2 (germline): MNHEY, SMNVEV (reference sequence). V lost 2 bases, J lost 4 bases, and 8 bases stayed unmatched. In DNA, the CDR3 is TGTGCCAGCAGTTTAACCGACAGGGTGGGGGGAAACACCATATATTTT. This gives the protein CASSLTDRVGGNTIYF.

This clone has more than one count but fewer than ten. This sequence joins TRBV5-1 and TRBJ2-1, with 8 bases lining up with TRBD1. V dropped 4 bases and J dropped 6; count of bases not matched to a gene: 3. The germline CDR1 and CDR2 sequences are SGHRS and YFSETQ. CDR3 length: 13 residues. In DNA form, the CDR3 reads TGCGCCAGCAGCCCCGGGACAGGCAATGAGCAGTTCTTC. This encodes CASSPGTGNEQFF.

The chain carries TRBV4-1 and TRBJ2-1; 7 nucleotides align to TRBD1. Per germline, CDR1 MGHRA and CDR2 YSYEKL. The J segment lost 6 bases and the V segment lost 4 bases, leaving 6 bases of the junction unmatched. This CDR3 spans 14 amino acids. The CDR3 nucleotides read TGCGCCAGCAGCCCTATCGGACAGGCCAATGAGCAGTTCTTC. Its translation: CASSPIGQANEQFF.

The V and J genes are TRBV27 and TRBJ2-3; D gene ambiguous. Trimming cost V 3 bases and J 6 bases, with 4 bases left between them. Germline lookup yields CDR1 MNHEY and CDR2 SMNVEV (reference sequence). The CDR3 consists of 11 residues. This chain's CDR3 is CASSFGDTQYF. CDR3 DNA sequence: TGTGCCAGCAGTTTCGGGGATACGCAGTATTTT.

The rearrangement joins TRBV27 to TRBJ2-7; a weak D match, TRBD2 (6 bases). V dropped 4 bases and J dropped 6 bases, with 16 bases sitting between them. Looked up from germline, CDR1 is MNHEY and CDR2 is SMNVEV (reference sequence). This CDR3 has 14 amino acids. This chain's CDR3 is CASSSRLLGGEQYF. DNA for the CDR3: TGTGCCAGCAGTTCCAGGTTGTTGGGGGGCGAGCAGTACTTC.

A few counts support this clone. The chain combines TRBV11-2 with TRBJ1-2; 7 bases map to TRBD1. CDR3 length: 14 residues. The junction had 7 bases not matched to a gene; V was cut back by 5 bases and J by 4 bases. CDR1 is SGHAT and CDR2 is FQNNGV in the germline V gene. The CDR3 spells CASSEGQQIYGYTF. The CDR3 DNA sequence: TGTGCCAGCAGCGAGGGACAGCAAATCTATGGCTACACCTTC.

This rearrangement joins TRBV9 to TRBJ2-5, with 11 positions matching TRBD2. With 4 bases clipped from V and 2 bases from J, the junction kept 10 bases outside the gene matches. The V gene's germline CDR1 is SGDLS and CDR2 YYNGEE. CDR3 length: 17 amino acids. CDR3 sequence: CASSSALAGGGQETQYF. The CDR3 DNA sequence: TGTGCCAGCAGCAGCGCCTTAGCGGGAGGGGGACAAGAGACCCAGTACTTC.

The chain joins TRBV7-3 to TRBJ2-2; no definite D call. Germline V gene sequence: CDR1 SGHTA, CDR2 FQGTGA. The CDR3 has 14 residues. The germline V and J ends were trimmed by 2 bases and 1 base, with 5 bases remaining between them. The CDR3 here is CASSLGRNTGELFF. The DNA for the CDR3 is TGTGCCAGCAGCTTAGGGCGGAACACCGGGGAGCTGTTTTTT.

V is TRBV29-1 and J is TRBJ1-6, with 7 bases matching TRBD1. Germline loops: CDR1 SQVTM, CDR2 ANQGSEA. J lost 5 bases, V lost 7 bases, and 5 bases had no gene match. This CDR3 is built from 13 residues. CDR3 bases: TGCAGCGCCTGGACAGGTGATAATTCACCCCTCCACTTT. Its translation: CSAWTGDNSPLHF.

The J gene is TRBJ2-7, the V gene TRBV7-8; a possible D gene is TRBD2 (5 bases). The V end lost 4 bases, the J end lost 0 bases, and 10 bases lay between the germline ends. The CDR3 loop spans 14 amino acids. Per germline, CDR1 SGHVS and CDR2 FQNEAQ. DNA of the CDR3: TGTGCCAGCAGCTCCACTACTAGCTCCTACGAGCAGTACTTC. This sequence encodes CASSSTTSSYEQYF. Supplemented by reference TRBV7-8 and TRBJ2-7, the full variable domain reads GAGVSQSPRYKVAKRGQDVALRCDPISGHVSLFWYQQALGQGPEFLTYFQNEAQLDKSGLPSDRFFAERPEGSVSTLKIQRTQQEDSAVYLCASSSTTSSYEQYFGPGTRLTVT.

The chain recombines TRBV7-2 with TRBJ1-5; 7 bases align to TRBD1. The CDR3 loop spans 14 amino acids. V lost 3 bases and J lost 7; bases outside the gene matches: 6. Germline V gives CDR1 SGHTA, CDR2 FQGNSA. The CDR3 DNA reads as TGTGCCAGCAGCTTTACAGGGGTAGGGCAGCCCCAGCATTTT. Amino acid sequence: CASSFTGVGQPQHF.

The gene calls are TRBV6-5 and TRBJ2-7, with D hard to call. The germline V gene has CDR1 MNHEY and CDR2 SVGAGI. The CDR3 is 13 amino acids. The CDR3 DNA reads as TGTGTTAGCAAGCAGAAGGCGGCATACGAGCAGTACTTC. Translation gives CVSKQKAAYEQYF.

CDR3 loop: CSAVFTGCLYF. The CDR3 DNA reads TGCAGTGCCGTGTTTACCGGTTGCTTATACTTC. The chain links TRBV20-1 to TRBJ2-7; no firm D call. Trimming shortened V by 6 bases and J by 13 bases, and 19 bases separated the two germline ends. The CDR3 is 11 residues long. Germline V gives CDR1 DFQATT, CDR2 SNEGSKA (reference sequence).

CDR3 sequence reads: CASSVGIAGGITDTQYF. As DNA, the CDR3 is TGTGCCAGCAGCGTAGGAATAGCGGGAGGGATCACAGATACGCAGTATTTT. This rearrangement joins TRBV9 to TRBJ2-3; TRBD2 matches 11 bases. This CDR3 spans 17 amino acids. The germline V gene encodes CDR1 SGDLS and CDR2 YYNGEE. The V gene end was trimmed by 0 bases and the J gene end by 2 bases; junction bases not matched to a gene: 5.

The J gene is TRBJ2-7, the V gene TRBV18; 10 positions match TRBD1. CDR1 is KGHSH and CDR2 is LQKENI in the germline V gene. This CDR3 comprises 15 residues. V was clipped by 6 bases and J by 0 bases; unmatched bases: 5. The CDR3 DNA follows: TGTGCCAGCTCCCAGACAGGGGGCTCCTCCTACGAGCAGTACTTC. Translation gives CASSQTGGSSYEQYF.

This clone was seen a few times. For the CDR3, the DNA is TGTGCCAGCACTAGCTGGGGCTACGAGCAGTACTTC. Its protein is CASTSWGYEQYF. The chain combines TRBV28 with TRBJ2-7; the D gene is possibly TRBD2 (5 bases). The V end was cut by 7 bases, the J end by 3 bases, with 10 bases between. Germline CDR1 is MDHEN and CDR2 is SYDVKM. This CDR3 has 12 residues.

Written as DNA, the CDR3 is TGTGCCAGTAGTATAGAGGGGAGAAATACAGATACGCAGTATTTT. The encoded protein is CASSIEGRNTDTQYF. The V gene is TRBV19, the J gene TRBJ2-3; perhaps TRBD2 as D (5 bases). Germline assignment: CDR1 LNHDA and CDR2 SQIVND (reference sequence). V lost 0 bases, J lost 3 bases, and 10 bases lay in between. The CDR3 totals 15 residues. Filled out from reference TRBV19 and TRBJ2-3, the complete variable domain reads DGGITQSPKYLFRKEGQNVTLSCEQNLNHDAMYWYRQDPGQGLRLIYYSQIVNDFQKGDIAEGYSVSREKKESFPLTVTSAQKNPTAFYLCASSIEGRNTDTQYFGPGTRLTVL.